This T cell receptor beta chain was profiled in a study of blood T cells in healthy people across ages. General study results and limits: Researchers judged that diversity estimates from one million T cells fell short of true values.

Through a sample-barcoded 5' primer and a J-beta primer mix, a second PCR was run for 7 to 11 cycles. TCRdb processed the 5' RACE reads anew with MiXCR; each CDR3 protein has one entry. The sample contains around 710,000 distinct CDR3 sequences, more than 40% of which appear only once. Details on this clonotype: Its antigen is as yet unknown.

CDR1 and CDR2 from the germline V gene are PRHDT and FYEKMQ (reference sequence). V was pared by 4 bases and J by 2 bases, with 16 bases between. The CDR3 extends over 16 amino acids. The receptor was derived from an older woman in good health. The sample consisted of blood. The V gene is TRBV13, the J gene TRBJ2-3; a possible D gene is TRBD2 (7 bases). CDR3 protein: CASSSMWRGLTDTQYF. DNA for the CDR3: TGTGCCAGCAGCTCTATGTGGCGGGGGCTCACAGATACGCAGTATTTT.